This T cell receptor beta chain derives from a study of T cell responses to AZD1222 COVID-19 vaccine. V was clipped by 3 bases and J by 1 base, with 14 bases between them. The CDR3 is 15 amino acids. In germline, CDR1 is SGHRS, CDR2 YFSETQ. Some clones are missing from TCRdb's copy, which holds only in-frame ones; the method was immunoSEQ multiplex PCR. The sample consists of 100,000 to 150,000 clones, 80% to 90% of them appearing once. The sample here was peripheral blood, taken on day 0 of AZD1222 vaccination. The chain recombines TRBV5-1 with TRBJ2-7; the D is unclear. This receptor was obtained from an adult in good health. In DNA, the CDR3 is TGCGCCAGCAGCTCATACCCGGCTTCTTCCTACGAGCAGTACTTC. Protein sequence: CASSSYPASSYEQYF. Using reference TRBV5-1 and TRBJ2-7 for the parts outside the CDR3, the full variable domain is KAGVTQTPRYLIKTRGQQVTLSCSPISGHRSVSWYQQTPGQGLQFLFEYFSETQRNKGNFPGRFSGRQFSNSRSEMNVSTLELGDSALYLCASSSYPASSYEQYFGPGTRLTVT.